Listed below are T cell receptor beta chains from one sample, sequenced in a study of blood T cell repertoires in COVID-19. Assay: immunoSEQ multiplex PCR; the TCRdb copy retains only in-frame clones and omits some. The sample yields about 160,000 clones, roughly 90% seen once. Sequenced sample: peripheral blood. All receptors derive from a man younger than 40 with COVID-19, enrolled during active disease. CDR3s include the opening cysteine and the closing phenylalanine or tryptophan. D genes are given only for firm matches. Not every row has a clone size; where given, it reads once, few, many or a size class.

clone size	D gene	J gene	V gene	CDR3 protein	CDR3 DNA
NA	NA	TRBJ1-1	TRBV6-2/TRBV6-3	CASSYSWGGSMNTEAFF	TGTGCCAGCAGTTACTCCTGGGGGGGGAGCATGAACACTGAAGCTTTCTTT
NA	NA	TRBJ1-5	TRBV28	CASSHTWGGHQPQHF	TGTGCCAGCAGTCACACGTGGGGAGGGCATCAGCCCCAGCATTTT
NA	TRBD1	TRBJ2-7	TRBV27	CASHRTGPYEQYF	TGTGCCAGCCACCGGACAGGGCCCTACGAGCAGTACTTC
NA	NA	TRBJ1-5	TRBV21-1	CASSKIFGIRDRGLYSNQPQHF	TGTGCCAGCAGCAAAATTTTTGGGATACGGGACAGGGGGCTTTATAGCAATCAGCCCCAGCATTTT
once	NA	TRBJ1-2	TRBV28	CASSPGGTVGPYGYTF	TGTGCCAGCAGTCCCGGCGGGACGGTAGGACCCTATGGCTACACCTTC
few	TRBD2	TRBJ2-1	TRBV6-5	CASSYSRTSGSYEQFF	TGTGCCAGCAGTTACTCTAGGACTAGCGGGAGTTATGAGCAGTTCTTC
few	NA	TRBJ2-4	TRBV21-1	CASSSPRFLAKNIQYF	TGTGCCAGCAGCAGCCCCCGGTTTCTAGCCAAAAACATTCAGTACTTC
NA	NA	TRBJ1-1	TRBV29-1	CSVEDGEAFF	TGCAGCGTTGAAGACGGAGAGGCTTTCTTT
NA	TRBD1	TRBJ2-3	TRBV24-1	CATSDSPTGGTDTQYF	TGTGCCACCAGTGACTCTCCGACAGGGGGCACAGATACGCAGTATTTT
once	NA	TRBJ2-7	TRBV5-1	CASSLVGTLTRTSYEQYF	TGCGCCAGCAGCTTGGTTGGGACTCTCACCCGAACCTCCTACGAGCAGTACTTC
NA	TRBD1	TRBJ2-5	TRBV18	CASSIDREETQYF	TGTGCCAGCTCAATTGACAGGGAAGAGACCCAGTACTTC
NA	TRBD1	TRBJ1-5	TRBV5-1	CASSTGTGSNQPQHF	TGCGCCAGCAGCACCGGGACAGGGAGCAATCAGCCCCAGCATTTT
NA	NA	TRBJ1-4	TRBV5-1	CASSAKPGEKLFF	TGCGCCAGCAGCGCCAAGCCAGGGGAAAAACTGTTTTTT
NA	NA	TRBJ1-6	TRBV7-9	CASSLVVPGSPLHF	TGTGCCAGCAGCTTAGTGGTCCCGGGGTCACCCCTCCACTTT
NA	TRBD1	TRBJ2-7	TRBV11-1	CASSRQGGPLSYEQYF	TGTGCCAGCAGCCGACAGGGTGGACCATTAAGCTACGAGCAGTACTTC
NA	TRBD1	TRBJ1-1	TRBV6-6	CASSRSGTGGWWTEAFF	TGTGCCAGCAGTCGATCCGGAACAGGGGGCTGGTGGACTGAAGCTTTCTTT
NA	NA	TRBJ1-1	TRBV5-5	CASSLEGASQAFF	TGTGCCAGCAGCTTAGAAGGGGCGAGTCAAGCTTTCTTT
once	TRBD1	TRBJ2-5	TRBV11-2	CASSLGRTGGGETQYF	TGTGCCAGCAGCTTAGGCCGGACAGGGGGCGGGGAGACCCAGTACTTC
NA	NA	TRBJ1-4	TRBV29-1	CSIRDATNEKLFF	TGCAGCATACGAGATGCAACTAATGAAAAACTGTTTTTT
NA	TRBD2	TRBJ2-3	TRBV10-1	CASSPIVIAGRRLTDTQYF	TGCGCCAGCAGCCCGATTGTAATAGCGGGGCGGCGCCTAACAGATACGCAGTATTTT
NA	NA	TRBJ1-5	TRBV5-5	CASSLFGAVSNQPQHF	TGTGCCAGCAGCTTATTTGGAGCAGTCAGCAATCAGCCCCAGCATTTT
NA	NA	TRBJ1-5	TRBV28	CASTISTGHSNQPQHF	TGTGCCAGCACCATATCAACGGGACACAGCAATCAGCCCCAGCATTTT
once	NA	TRBJ2-7	TRBV30	CAWSLRGSQEQYF	TGTGCCTGGAGTTTACGGGGGTCGCAAGAGCAGTACTTC
NA	TRBD2	TRBJ2-1	TRBV14	CASSQDPLAGLMYNEQFF	TGTGCCAGCAGCCAAGATCCCCTAGCGGGACTGATGTACAATGAGCAGTTCTTC
NA	TRBD1	TRBJ1-1	TRBV10-3	CAISRDRGRPEAFF	TGTGCCATCAGTCGGGACAGGGGGCGGCCTGAAGCTTTCTTT
NA	NA	TRBJ1-1	TRBV18	CASSPLVSMNTEAFF	TGTGCCAGCTCACCTTTAGTTTCGATGAACACTGAAGCTTTCTTT
NA	NA	TRBJ2-7	TRBV27	CASSFHGTSYEQYF	TGTGCCAGCAGTTTTCATGGCACCTCCTACGAGCAGTACTTC
NA	TRBD1	TRBJ2-2	TRBV11-3	CASSSQGVTGELFF	TGTGCCAGCAGCTCACAGGGGGTCACCGGGGAGCTGTTTTTT
NA	NA	TRBJ1-2	TRBV12-3/TRBV12-4	CASSLRSTGYTF	TGTGCCAGCAGCTTACGAAGCACCGGCTACACCTTC
NA	NA	TRBJ2-5	TRBV29-1	CSVSRVETQYF	TGCAGCGTTTCCCGGGTAGAGACCCAGTACTTC
NA	NA	TRBJ2-2	TRBV4-3	CASSQAFGLRGTGELFF	TGCGCCAGCAGCCAAGCCTTCGGGTTAAGGGGCACCGGGGAGCTGTTTTTT
NA	TRBD1	TRBJ2-7	TRBV11-3	CASSLAGQGTYEQYF	TGTGCCAGCAGCTTAGCGGGACAGGGGACCTACGAGCAGTACTTC
NA	NA	TRBJ1-2	TRBV11-2	CASSLGGESYGYTF	TGTGCCAGCAGCTTAGGGGGGGAATCCTATGGCTACACCTTC
NA	TRBD1	TRBJ1-4	TRBV4-1	CASSLRDSNNEKLFF	TGCGCCAGCAGCCTCCGGGACAGCAATAATGAAAAACTGTTTTTT
NA	NA	TRBJ1-2	TRBV24-1	CATSDFQGYTF	TGTGCCACCAGTGATTTCCAGGGCTACACCTTC
once	NA	TRBJ2-5	TRBV19	CASSIVLQETQYF	TGTGCCAGTAGTATTGTCTTGCAAGAGACCCAGTACTTC
NA	TRBD1	TRBJ1-1	TRBV29-1	CSVVRDRVNTEAFF	TGCAGCGTTGTTCGGGACAGGGTTAATACTGAAGCTTTCTTT
once	NA	TRBJ1-5	TRBV19	CASSIAGETSNQPQHF	TGTGCCAGTAGTATAGCCGGGGAGACTAGCAATCAGCCCCAGCATTTT
NA	NA	TRBJ1-5	TRBV27	CASSLKHGGVQPQHF	TGTGCCAGCAGTTTAAAGCACGGCGGAGTTCAGCCCCAGCATTTT
NA	NA	TRBJ2-1	TRBV11-2	CASSPPGGEAGGEQFF	TGTGCCAGCAGCCCACCAGGCGGGGAAGCCGGGGGTGAGCAGTTCTTC
NA	TRBD1	TRBJ2-1	TRBV29-1	CSVEDLRGQSSYNEQFF	TGCAGCGTTGAAGATCTTAGGGGGCAAAGCTCCTACAATGAGCAGTTCTTC
few	NA	TRBJ1-2	TRBV5-6	CASSLGQSVNYGYTF	TGTGCCAGCAGCTTGGGCCAGTCAGTTAACTATGGCTACACCTTC
NA	NA	TRBJ2-1	TRBV5-4	CASSLYADEQFF	TGTGCCAGCAGCTTGTATGCGGATGAGCAGTTCTTC
NA	NA	TRBJ1-3	TRBV5-5	CASSPTGTEINTIYF	TGTGCCAGCAGCCCAACAGGGACGGAAATAAACACCATATATTTT
NA	TRBD2	TRBJ2-3	TRBV7-6	CASSSGLAGVGDTQYF	TGTGCCAGCAGCTCGGGACTAGCGGGAGTTGGAGATACGCAGTATTTT
few	NA	TRBJ2-3	TRBV4-1	CASSPLASTDTQYF	TGCGCCAGCAGTCCCTTGGCTAGCACAGATACGCAGTATTTT
NA	NA	TRBJ1-2	TRBV4-2	CASSQDPTAANYGYTF	TGTGCCAGCAGCCAAGATCCGACAGCTGCTAACTATGGCTACACCTTC
few	NA	TRBJ1-1	TRBV6-1	CASSEWRAVTEAFF	TGTGCCAGCAGTGAATGGAGGGCCGTGACTGAAGCTTTCTTT
NA	NA	TRBJ1-4	TRBV9	CASSARGIATNEKLFF	TGTGCCAGCAGCGCTCGAGGGATCGCAACTAATGAAAAACTGTTTTTT
NA	NA	TRBJ2-1	TRBV5-1	CASSLEGRTYNEQFF	TGCGCCAGCAGCTTGGAGGGGAGGACTTACAATGAGCAGTTCTTC